The next 30 T cell receptor beta chains were all read from a single sample in a study of Ad26.COV2.S vaccination and SARS-CoV-2 variants. Clones were sequenced by immunoSEQ multiplex PCR, and TCRdb holds only the in-frame ones, with some missing. This table has about 400,000 clones, over 75% appearing once. Indicated treatment: 19 received Ad26.COV2.S at low or high dose, single or two shots; about 5 received placebo; per-sample allocation not given. Sampling was performed 63 days after the first vaccine or placebo injection. Sequencing used peripheral blood, obtained in a trial of Ad26.COV2.S vaccine versus placebo. Receptors were obtained from a person aged 18-65 years who received the Ad26.COV2.S COVID-19 vaccine or a placebo.

The V and J genes are TRBV24-1 and TRBJ2-1; D is ambiguous. The CDR3 has 16 residues. Trimming took off 1 base at V and 1 base at J, with 10 bases between the two ends. Per germline, CDR1 KGHDR and CDR2 SFDVKD. The CDR3 nucleotides are TGTGCCACCAGTGATTTAAGGGCAGCGTCCTACAATGAGCAGTTCTTC. Translation: CATSDLRAASYNEQFF.

The chain has TRBV5-8 and TRBJ2-1; the D is unclear. The germline CDR1 and CDR2 sequences are SGHTS and YDEGEE. The CDR3 has 14 residues. Trimming cost V 3 bases and J 1 base, with 8 bases left between them. CDR3 coding DNA: TGTGCCAGCAGCTCTCCTAGGTCCTACAATGAGCAGTTCTTC. This encodes CASSSPRSYNEQFF.

J is TRBJ2-5 and V is TRBV9, with a weak D call TRBD1 (5 bases). The CDR3 length is 15 residues. Germline-derived CDR1 and CDR2 are SGDLS and YYNGEE. The V gene lost 3 bases and the J gene lost 1 base, with 13 bases spanning the gap. The CDR3 region has the DNA TGTGCCAGCAGCGGGGGCCCAGGGTTCCAAGAGACCCAGTACTTC. It encodes CASSGGPGFQETQYF.

The chain is built from TRBV6-5 and TRBJ1-2; D is perhaps TRBD1 (6 bases). The germline gives CDR1 MNHEY, CDR2 SVGAGI. V lost 10 bases to trimming and J lost 4 bases, with 19 bases between them. The CDR3 is 14 amino acids. The CDR3 here is CATYSGRGFYGYTF. For the CDR3, the DNA is TGTGCCACCTACTCCGGCAGGGGTTTCTATGGCTACACCTTC.

The chain has TRBV30 and TRBJ2-7; 7 bases are shared with TRBD2. The V and J ends lost 2 bases and 4 bases, in that order; junction bases with no gene match: 8. Germline V gives CDR1 GTSNPN, CDR2 SVGIG (reference sequence). The CDR3 has 14 amino acids. The CDR3 region has the DNA TGTGCCTGGAGTATAACCGGGGGAGGGTACGAGCAGTACTTC. Translation: CAWSITGGGYEQYF.

The CDR3 bases are TGCAGTGCTAGTCCCAGCGGGGACCCTTACGAGCAGTACTTC. Residues: CSASPSGDPYEQYF. This chain links TRBV20-1 with TRBJ2-7; 7 bases map to TRBD2. V lost 3 bases and J lost 4; bases outside the gene matches: 9. The CDR3 is 14 residues long. Germline lookup yields CDR1 DFQATT and CDR2 SNEGSKA (reference sequence).

The V and J genes are TRBV18 and TRBJ2-7, with D maybe TRBD1 (6 bases). The germline V and J ends were trimmed by 0 bases and 5 bases, with 17 bases remaining between them. The CDR3 loop spans 16 amino acids. In germline, CDR1 is KGHSH, CDR2 LQKENI. CDR3 bases: TGTGCCAGCTCACCACCTCTGGGGGCGGTGGTCCACGAGCAGTACTTC. It specifies CASSPPLGAVVHEQYF.

J is TRBJ2-3 and V is TRBV28; 11 positions agree with TRBD2. Germline V gives CDR1 MDHEN, CDR2 SYDVKM. The CDR3 spans 16 residues. J gave up 0 bases and V 5 bases, and 4 bases lay outside the gene matches. CDR3 residues: CASSGASGRSTDTQYF. In DNA, the CDR3 is TGTGCCAGCAGTGGAGCTAGCGGGAGGAGCACAGATACGCAGTATTTT.

The J gene is TRBJ2-3, the V gene TRBV7-8, with a tentative D call TRBD1 (6 bases). V was shortened by 3 bases and J by 5 bases, with 9 bases between the two germline ends. The CDR3 contains 13 residues. Looked up from germline, CDR1 is SGHVS and CDR2 is FQNEAQ. CDR3 in DNA: TGTGCCAGCAGCTTGACAGGTTTAGATACGCAGTATTTT. Its protein product is CASSLTGLDTQYF. Complete variable domain (other parts from reference TRBV7-8 and TRBJ2-3): GAGVSQSPRYKVAKRGQDVALRCDPISGHVSLFWYQQALGQGPEFLTYFQNEAQLDKSGLPSDRFFAERPEGSVSTLKIQRTQQEDSAVYLCASSLTGLDTQYFGPGTRLTVL.

This chain joins TRBV10-1 and TRBJ1-5; TRBD1 is a possible D gene (6 bases). CDR3 length equals 15 residues. Trimming left V 8 bases short and J 6 bases short, with 20 bases between. Looked up from germline, CDR1 is WNHNN and CDR2 is SYGVQD (reference sequence). For the CDR3, the DNA is TGCGCCAGCCTTCACGGGGGGGCGCCCGGTCAGCCCCAGCATTTT. Translating it yields CASLHGGAPGQPQHF.

Concerning this clone itself: Other DNA sequences in this sample translate to the same CDR3. This chain links TRBV28 with TRBJ2-2; D ambiguous. CDR3 size: 13 residues. CDR1 is MDHEN and CDR2 is SYDVKM in the germline V gene. Trimming left V 6 bases short and J 0 bases short, with 5 bases between. CDR3 nucleotides: TGTGCCAGCAGCTTAACGAACACCGGGGAGCTGTTTTTT. The encoded protein is CASSLTNTGELFF.

This chain links TRBV30 with TRBJ2-7; 9 bases map to TRBD1. Germline V gives CDR1 GTSNPN, CDR2 SVGIG (reference sequence). With 5 bases clipped from V and 0 bases from J, the junction kept 5 bases outside the gene matches. The length of the CDR3 is 14 residues. CDR3 sequence reads: CAWARQGVSYEQYF. The CDR3, as DNA: TGTGCCTGGGCCCGACAGGGGGTCTCCTACGAGCAGTACTTC.

This sequence joins TRBV3-1 (or the pseudogene TRBV3-2) and TRBJ1-6; D remains ambiguous. The CDR3 is 15 amino acids. V lost 6 bases and J lost 3, with 12 bases in between. From germline, CDR1 is LGHDT and CDR2 YNNKEL (reference sequence). As DNA, the CDR3 is TGTGCCAGCAGACGGCTTTGGGACTATAATTCACCCCTCCACTTT. This translates into CASRRLWDYNSPLHF.

The rearrangement uses TRBV4-1 and TRBJ1-1; 7 positions agree with TRBD1. V lost 1 base to trimming and J lost 0 bases; unmatched junction nucleotides: 8. This CDR3 comprises 17 residues. CDR1 and CDR2 from the germline V gene are MGHRA and YSYEKL. CDR3 sequence: CASSQATMGQLNTEAFF. The CDR3 DNA reads TGCGCCAGCAGCCAAGCTACCATGGGACAGCTGAACACTGAAGCTTTCTTT.

The chain has TRBV7-4 and TRBJ1-4; TRBD1 is a possible D gene (5 bases). Trimming stripped 3 bases from V and 2 bases from J, with 10 bases between. CDR1 is SGHVT and CDR2 is SQSDAQ in the germline V gene. This CDR3 is 15 amino acids long. CDR3 bases: TGTGCCAGCAGCTTCCGGGACGCGACTAATGAAAAACTGTTTTTT. Residues: CASSFRDATNEKLFF.

CDR3 residues: CASSQAAGSGVDTQYF. The CDR3 DNA reads as TGTGCCAGCAGCCAAGCTGCGGGGTCCGGGGTGGATACGCAGTATTTT. The V gene is TRBV4-2, the J gene TRBJ2-3, with D perhaps TRBD2 (6 bases). The ends were cut back, 1 base at V and 6 bases at J, with 17 bases in the middle. Looked up from germline, CDR1 is LGHNA and CDR2 is YNFKEQ. The CDR3 loop spans 16 amino acids.

J is TRBJ1-1 and V is TRBV14, with a weak D call TRBD1 (5 bases). Germline V CDR1 and CDR2: SGHDN, FVKESK. The CDR3 contains 16 residues. V was clipped by 0 bases and J by 0 bases, with 11 bases between them. As DNA, the CDR3 is TGTGCCAGCAGCCAAGATAGAGGGGCCGTGAACACTGAAGCTTTCTTT. Protein: CASSQDRGAVNTEAFF.

V is TRBV7-6 and J is TRBJ2-5; D is unclear. Germline V gene lookup returns CDR1 SGHVS and CDR2 FNYEAQ. V lost 4 bases, J lost 4 bases, and 4 bases lay in between. This CDR3 spans 11 amino acids. The CDR3 region has the DNA TGTGCCAGCAGCTGGGGAGAGACCCAGTACTTC. Encoded protein: CASSWGETQYF. Looking up the rest from reference TRBV7-6 and TRBJ2-5 gives the full variable domain: GAGVSQSPRYKVTKRGQDVALRCDPISGHVSLYWYRQALGQGPEFLTYFNYEAQQDKSGLPNDRFSAERPEGSISTLTIQRTEQRDSAMYRCASSWGETQYFGPGTRLLVL.

This clone has only a few counts. The V gene is TRBV30, the J gene TRBJ1-5, with D hard to call. V was cut by 2 bases and J by 2 bases, with 13 bases left in between. This CDR3 is built from 15 residues. Germline CDR1 is GTSNPN and CDR2 is SVGIG (reference sequence). As DNA, the CDR3 is TGTGCCTGGAGTAGAAGCCTAGCGCGCAATCAGCCCCAGCATTTT. Its protein is CAWSRSLARNQPQHF.

The gene calls are TRBV5-1 and TRBJ1-6; D ambiguous. The CDR3 has 14 amino acids. Trimming left V 5 bases short and J 3 bases short, with 9 bases between. CDR1 and CDR2 (germline): SGHRS, YFSETQ. The CDR3 coding sequence is TGCGCCAGCAGGGTCGGGGACTATAATTCACCCCTCCACTTT. Translating it yields CASRVGDYNSPLHF.

The chain is built from TRBV6-2 or TRBV6-3 and TRBJ2-7; no clear D. Germline lookup yields CDR1 MNHEY and CDR2 SVGEGT. The CDR3 has 12 amino acids. The ends were cut back, 6 bases at V and 6 bases at J, with 12 bases in the middle. The CDR3, as DNA: TGTGCCAGCAGACCTAACTCTCTCGAGCAGTACTTC. It codes for CASRPNSLEQYF.

The rearrangement joins TRBV19 to TRBJ2-2; D is unresolved. Trimming shortened V by 3 bases and J by 0 bases, and 11 bases separated the two germline ends. Germline CDR1 LNHDA, CDR2 SQIVND (reference sequence). This CDR3 region has 16 residues. CDR3 in amino acids: CASSMLVTANTGELFF. As DNA, the CDR3 is TGTGCCAGTAGTATGTTAGTGACCGCGAACACCGGGGAGCTGTTTTTT. The variable domain in full, completed from reference TRBV19 and TRBJ2-2, reads DGGITQSPKYLFRKEGQNVTLSCEQNLNHDAMYWYRQDPGQGLRLIYYSQIVNDFQKGDIAEGYSVSREKKESFPLTVTSAQKNPTAFYLCASSMLVTANTGELFFGEGSRLTVL.

The rearrangement links TRBV9 to TRBJ2-1; no reliable D call. The ends were cut back, 2 bases at V and 1 base at J, with 7 bases in the middle. This CDR3 has 14 amino acids. Germline CDR1 is SGDLS and CDR2 is YYNGEE. The chain's CDR3 is CASSVSSSYNEQFF. The CDR3 nucleotides are TGTGCCAGCAGCGTTAGTTCATCCTACAATGAGCAGTTCTTC.

As DNA, the CDR3 is TGTGCCACCAGTGATACGGGACTTTTAGAGCAGTTCTTC. Translating gives CATSDTGLLEQFF. V is TRBV24-1 and J is TRBJ2-1; tentatively, D is TRBD2 (6 bases). Germline CDR1 is KGHDR and CDR2 is SFDVKD. The V end lost 3 bases, the J end lost 10 bases, and 12 bases lay between the germline ends. This CDR3 comprises 13 residues.

This chain links TRBV5-6 with TRBJ1-5; 11 bases line up with TRBD1. Germline trimming cut 4 bases from V and 8 bases from J; bases unmatched to any gene: 8. The CDR3 has 15 amino acids. CDR1 is SGHDT and CDR2 is YYEEEE in the germline V gene. The CDR3 protein is CASSTAGTGGKPQHF. CDR3 in DNA: TGTGCCAGCAGCACCGCCGGGACAGGGGGGAAGCCCCAGCATTTT.

The chain carries TRBV19 and TRBJ2-7; the match to TRBD1 covers 7 bases. With V trimmed by 5 bases and J by 2 bases, 3 bases remained unmatched. This CDR3 comprises 13 residues. Looked up from germline, CDR1 is LNHDA and CDR2 is SQIVND (reference sequence). The CDR3 DNA reads as TGTGCCAGTAGTCCGGGGACAGCCTACGAGCAGTACTTC. It encodes CASSPGTAYEQYF.

This clone was recorded once. The chain's CDR3 is CASSPERLFGEQYF. CDR3 coding DNA: TGTGCCAGCAGCCCCGAGCGTTTATTCGGAGAGCAGTACTTC. The chain employs TRBV5-4 and TRBJ2-7; D gene uncertain. Trimming removed 4 bases from V and 7 bases from J, with 18 bases in between. CDR3 length equals 14 residues. From germline, CDR1 is SGHNT and CDR2 YYREEE (reference sequence).

The chain joins TRBV27 to TRBJ1-5; D is undetermined. The germline CDR1 and CDR2 sequences are MNHEY and SMNVEV (reference sequence). Trimming took off 1 base at V and 7 bases at J, with 11 bases between the two ends. This CDR3 contains 14 residues. CDR3 in amino acids: CASSLYQAGQPQHF. CDR3 coding DNA: TGTGCCAGCAGTTTATATCAGGCTGGCCAGCCCCAGCATTTT.

V is TRBV12-3 or TRBV12-4 and J is TRBJ1-5, with D perhaps matching TRBD1 (6 bases). V was shortened by 2 bases and J by 11 bases, with 10 bases between the two germline ends. This CDR3 is built from 12 residues. CDR3 loop: CASSLSGAAQHF. CDR3 coding DNA: TGTGCCAGCAGTTTATCAGGGGCGGCCCAGCATTTT.

The V gene is TRBV2, the J gene TRBJ2-1; D is perhaps TRBD2 (5 bases). This CDR3 is built from 14 residues. The V and J ends lost 7 bases and 0 bases respectively, with 10 bases between them. Per germline, CDR1 SNHLY and CDR2 FYNNEI. The CDR3 region has the DNA TGTGCCAGCACGAGGGCTCTCTCCTACAATGAGCAGTTCTTC. This codes for CASTRALSYNEQFF.